This TCR beta chain was identified in a study of CD8 T cells in ankylosing spondylitis. Broader study findings: Seemingly characteristic of ankylosing spondylitis blood was a TCR beta motif consisting of about 8 highly homologous variants. Reports of some motif variants in reactive arthritis synovial fluid and blood predate this one. It was reported that disease-linked clones were significantly enriched in matched ankylosing spondylitis synovial fluid.

Preparation of TCR beta libraries was done by quantitative 5'-RACE with molecular barcodes. Each CDR3 protein gets one entry after TCRdb re-called the 5' RACE reads with MiXCR. The repertoire has approximately 500,000 distinct CDR3 sequences, roughly an eighth of them found once; the top ten carry approximately 6.3%. This clonotype showed up just a few times. Its matching antigen is unknown. Germline loops: CDR1 SQVTM, CDR2 ANQGSEA. J was trimmed by 7 bases and V by 4 bases; bases with no gene match: 13. This CDR3 region has 15 residues. The TCR sequence derives from a male donor with ankylosing spondylitis. Sequences were obtained from blood, either unsorted or a sorted T cell fraction (not recorded which). V and J are TRBV29-1 and TRBJ2-7; 10 bases align to TRBD1. CDR3 amino acids: CSVGGQGNIPLEQYF. The DNA for the CDR3 is TGCAGCGTTGGGGGACAGGGGAATATCCCTCTTGAGCAGTACTTC.